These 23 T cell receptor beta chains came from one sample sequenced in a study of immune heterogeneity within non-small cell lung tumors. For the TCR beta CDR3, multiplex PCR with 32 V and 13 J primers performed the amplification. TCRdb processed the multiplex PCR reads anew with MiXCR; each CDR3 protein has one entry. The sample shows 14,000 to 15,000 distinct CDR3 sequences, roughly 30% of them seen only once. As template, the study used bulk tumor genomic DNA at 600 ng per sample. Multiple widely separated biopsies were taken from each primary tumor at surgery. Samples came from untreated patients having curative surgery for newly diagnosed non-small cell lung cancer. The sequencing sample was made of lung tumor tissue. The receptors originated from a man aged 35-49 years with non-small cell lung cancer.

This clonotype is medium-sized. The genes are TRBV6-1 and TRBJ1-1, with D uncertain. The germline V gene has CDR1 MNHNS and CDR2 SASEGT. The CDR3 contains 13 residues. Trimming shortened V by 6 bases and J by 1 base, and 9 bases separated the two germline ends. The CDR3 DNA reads TGTGCCAGCAGCAGCAGTGAGAACACTGAAGCTTTCTTT. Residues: CASSSSENTEAFF.

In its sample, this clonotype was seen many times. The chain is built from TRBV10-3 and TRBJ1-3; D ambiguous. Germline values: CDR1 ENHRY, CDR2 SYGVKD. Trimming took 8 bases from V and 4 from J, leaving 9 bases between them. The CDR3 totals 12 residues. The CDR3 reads CAISGGGNTIYF. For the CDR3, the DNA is TGTGCCATCTCCGGTGGCGGAAACACCATATATTTT.

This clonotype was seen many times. DNA of the CDR3: TGTGCCTGGACGAAAGATTTCAGCTCCACTGAAGCTTTCTTT. This gives the protein CAWTKDFSSTEAFF. The rearrangement uses TRBV30 and TRBJ1-1; D is ambiguous. V gave up 4 bases and J gave up 4 bases, with 16 bases separating them. Germline V gene lookup returns CDR1 GTSNPN and CDR2 SVGIG (reference sequence). CDR3 length equals 14 residues.

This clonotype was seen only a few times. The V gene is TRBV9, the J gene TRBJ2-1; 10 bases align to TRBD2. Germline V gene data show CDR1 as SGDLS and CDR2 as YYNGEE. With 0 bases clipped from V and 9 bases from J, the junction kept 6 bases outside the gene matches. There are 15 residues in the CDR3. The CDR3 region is CASSVGSSGRGEQFF. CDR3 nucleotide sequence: TGTGCCAGCAGCGTAGGTTCTAGCGGGAGAGGTGAGCAGTTCTTC. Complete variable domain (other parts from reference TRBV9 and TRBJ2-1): DSGVTQTPKHLITATGQRVTLRCSPRSGDLSVYWYQQSLDQGLQFLIQYYNGEERAKGNILERFSAQQFPDLHSELNLSSLELGDSALYFCASSVGSSGRGEQFFGPGTRLTVL.

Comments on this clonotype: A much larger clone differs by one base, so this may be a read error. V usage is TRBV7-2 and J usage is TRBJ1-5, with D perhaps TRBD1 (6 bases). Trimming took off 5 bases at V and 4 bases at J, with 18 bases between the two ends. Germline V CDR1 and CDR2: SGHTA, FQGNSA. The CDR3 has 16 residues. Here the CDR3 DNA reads TGTACCAGCAGCCTAGGGGGGGATCGGCGTAATCAGCCCCAGCATTTT. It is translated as CTSSLGGDRRNQPQHF.

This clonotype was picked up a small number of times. The CDR3 bases are TGTGCCAGCAGACCCCCGGGACAGACTAGCGAAGCTTTCTTT. It translates to CASRPPGQTSEAFF. The genes are TRBV6-2 or TRBV6-3 and TRBJ1-1; 7 bases align to TRBD1. V was clipped by 6 bases and J by 8 bases; unmatched bases: 12. The CDR3 contains 14 residues. Germline CDR1 is MNHEY and CDR2 is SVGEGT.

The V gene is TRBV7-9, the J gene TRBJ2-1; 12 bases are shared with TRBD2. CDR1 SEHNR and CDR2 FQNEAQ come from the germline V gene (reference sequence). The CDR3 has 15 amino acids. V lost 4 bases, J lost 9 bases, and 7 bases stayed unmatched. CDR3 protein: CASSYLLAGGGEQFF. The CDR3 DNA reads TGTGCCAGCAGCTACCTACTAGCGGGAGGCGGTGAGCAGTTCTTC.

The CDR3 loop is CASSQALLDNTGELFF. The CDR3 DNA is TGCGCCAGCAGCCAAGCGCTACTAGATAACACCGGGGAGCTGTTTTTT. V usage is TRBV4-3 and J usage is TRBJ2-2; D might be TRBD2 (5 bases). The CDR3 length is 16 residues. The V gene lost 1 base and the J gene lost 2 bases, with 11 bases spanning the gap. CDR1 is LGHNA and CDR2 is YSLEER in the germline V gene.

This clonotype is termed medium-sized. The DNA of the CDR3 is TGTGCCAGCAGCGCCAGTAGCAATCAGCCCCAGCATTTT. Protein product: CASSASSNQPQHF. V and J are TRBV7-2 and TRBJ1-5; no definite D call. V lost 5 bases, J lost 0 bases, and 5 bases lay in between. CDR3 length equals 13 residues. Germline V gene sequence: CDR1 SGHTA, CDR2 FQGNSA.

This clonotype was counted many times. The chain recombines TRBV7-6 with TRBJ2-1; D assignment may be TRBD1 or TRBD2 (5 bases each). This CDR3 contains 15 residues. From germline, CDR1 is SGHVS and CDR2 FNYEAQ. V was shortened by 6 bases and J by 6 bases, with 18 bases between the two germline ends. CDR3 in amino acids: CASSHRDHRANEQFF. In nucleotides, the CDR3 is TGTGCCAGCAGTCACCGGGACCACCGGGCCAATGAGCAGTTCTTC.

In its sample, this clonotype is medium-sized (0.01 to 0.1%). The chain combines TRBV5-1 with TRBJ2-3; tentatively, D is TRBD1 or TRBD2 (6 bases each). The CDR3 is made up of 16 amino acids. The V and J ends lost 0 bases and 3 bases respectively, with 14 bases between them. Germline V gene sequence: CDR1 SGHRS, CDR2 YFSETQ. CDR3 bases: TGCGCCAGCAGCTTGGCGAGGGGGGCAGGAACAGATACGCAGTATTTT. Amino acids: CASSLARGAGTDTQYF.

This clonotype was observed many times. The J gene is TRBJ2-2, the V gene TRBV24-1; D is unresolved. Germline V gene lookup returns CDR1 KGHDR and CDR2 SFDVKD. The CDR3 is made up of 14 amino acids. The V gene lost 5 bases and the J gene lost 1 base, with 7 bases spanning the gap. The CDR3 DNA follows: TGTGCCACCAGTGGGGCAAGGAACACCGGGGAGCTGTTTTTT. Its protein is CATSGARNTGELFF.

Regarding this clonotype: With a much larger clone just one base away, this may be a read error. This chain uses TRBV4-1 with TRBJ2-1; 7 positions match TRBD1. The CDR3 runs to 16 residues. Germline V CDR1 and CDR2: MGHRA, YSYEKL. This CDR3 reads CANSRHPGQLYNEQFF. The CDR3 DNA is TGCGCCAACAGCCGTCATCCGGGACAGCTTTACAATGAGCAGTTCTTC.

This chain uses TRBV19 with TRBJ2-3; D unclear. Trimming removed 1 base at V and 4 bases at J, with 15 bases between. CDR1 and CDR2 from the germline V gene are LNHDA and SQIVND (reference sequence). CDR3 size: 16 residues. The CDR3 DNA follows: TGTGCCAGTAGTATAGCTTCCGGTCAGATACCAGATACGCAGTATTTT. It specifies CASSIASGQIPDTQYF.

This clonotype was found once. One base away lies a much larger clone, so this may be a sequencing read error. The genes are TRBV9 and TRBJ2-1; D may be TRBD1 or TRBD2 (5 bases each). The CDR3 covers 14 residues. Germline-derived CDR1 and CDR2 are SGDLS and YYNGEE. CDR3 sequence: CASSVEGLRDERFF. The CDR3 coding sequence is TGTGCCAGCAGCGTAGAGGGGCTACGGGATGAGCGGTTCTTC.

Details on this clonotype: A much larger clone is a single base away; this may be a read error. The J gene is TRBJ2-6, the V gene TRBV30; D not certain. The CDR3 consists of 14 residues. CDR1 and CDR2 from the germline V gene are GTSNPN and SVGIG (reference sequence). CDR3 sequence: CPWMGGSGANVLTF. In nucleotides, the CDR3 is TGTCCCTGGATGGGTGGAAGTGGGGCCAACGTCCTGACTTTC.

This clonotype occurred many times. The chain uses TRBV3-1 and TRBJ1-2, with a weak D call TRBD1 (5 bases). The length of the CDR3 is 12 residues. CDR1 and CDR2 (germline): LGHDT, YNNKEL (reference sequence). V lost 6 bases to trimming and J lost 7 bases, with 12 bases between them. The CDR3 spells CASRGLDRGYTF. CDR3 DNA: TGTGCCAGCAGGGGGCTTGATCGTGGCTACACCTTC.

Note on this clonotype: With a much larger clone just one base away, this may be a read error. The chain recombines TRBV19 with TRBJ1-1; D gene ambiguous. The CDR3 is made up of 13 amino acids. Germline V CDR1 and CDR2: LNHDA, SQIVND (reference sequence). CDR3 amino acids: CASSRAVNTQAFF. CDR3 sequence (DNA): TGTGCCAGTAGTAGGGCGGTGAACACTCAAGCTTTCTTT. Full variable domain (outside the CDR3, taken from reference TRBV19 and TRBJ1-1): DGGITQSPKYLFRKEGQNVTLSCEQNLNHDAMYWYRQDPGQGLRLIYYSQIVNDFQKGDIAEGYSVSREKKESFPLTVTSAQKNPTAFYLCASSRAVNTQAFFGQGTRLTVV.

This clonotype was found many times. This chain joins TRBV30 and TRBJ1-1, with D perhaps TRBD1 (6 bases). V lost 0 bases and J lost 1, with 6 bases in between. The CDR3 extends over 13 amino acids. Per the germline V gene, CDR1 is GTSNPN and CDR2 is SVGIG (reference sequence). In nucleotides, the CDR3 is TGTGCCTGGAGTGTAGGGGGGAACACTGAAGCTTTCTTT. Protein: CAWSVGGNTEAFF.

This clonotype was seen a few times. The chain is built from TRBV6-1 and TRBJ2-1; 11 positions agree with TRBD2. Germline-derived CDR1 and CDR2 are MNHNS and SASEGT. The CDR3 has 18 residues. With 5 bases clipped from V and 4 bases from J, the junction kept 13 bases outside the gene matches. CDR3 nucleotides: TGTGCCAGCAGTACGGGCGCGCCTAGCGGGAGGCTATACAATGAGCAGTTCTTC. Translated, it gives CASSTGAPSGRLYNEQFF.

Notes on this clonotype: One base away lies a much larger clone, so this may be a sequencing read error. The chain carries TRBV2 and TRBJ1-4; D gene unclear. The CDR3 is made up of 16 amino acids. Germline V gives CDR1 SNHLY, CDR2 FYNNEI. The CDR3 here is CASSVPRVRANGKLFF. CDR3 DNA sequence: TGTGCCAGCAGTGTCCCCCGGGTGCGAGCTAATGGAAAACTGTTTTTT.

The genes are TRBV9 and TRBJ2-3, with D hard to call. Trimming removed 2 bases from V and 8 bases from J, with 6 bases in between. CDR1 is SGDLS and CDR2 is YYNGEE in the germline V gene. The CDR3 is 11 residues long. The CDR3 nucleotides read TGTGCCAGCAGCGTTGGCGCTACGCAGTATTTT. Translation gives CASSVGATQYF. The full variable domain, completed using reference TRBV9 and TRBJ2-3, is DSGVTQTPKHLITATGQRVTLRCSPRSGDLSVYWYQQSLDQGLQFLIQYYNGEERAKGNILERFSAQQFPDLHSELNLSSLELGDSALYFCASSVGATQYFGPGTRLTVL.

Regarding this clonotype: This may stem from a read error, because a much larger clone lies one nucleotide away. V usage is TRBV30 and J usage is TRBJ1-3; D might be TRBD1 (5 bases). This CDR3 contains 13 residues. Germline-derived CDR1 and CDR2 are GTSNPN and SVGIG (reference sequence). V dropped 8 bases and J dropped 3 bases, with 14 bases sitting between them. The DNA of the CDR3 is TGTGCCGGGACCAGGGATTATGGAAACACCATATATTTT. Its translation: CAGTRDYGNTIYF.